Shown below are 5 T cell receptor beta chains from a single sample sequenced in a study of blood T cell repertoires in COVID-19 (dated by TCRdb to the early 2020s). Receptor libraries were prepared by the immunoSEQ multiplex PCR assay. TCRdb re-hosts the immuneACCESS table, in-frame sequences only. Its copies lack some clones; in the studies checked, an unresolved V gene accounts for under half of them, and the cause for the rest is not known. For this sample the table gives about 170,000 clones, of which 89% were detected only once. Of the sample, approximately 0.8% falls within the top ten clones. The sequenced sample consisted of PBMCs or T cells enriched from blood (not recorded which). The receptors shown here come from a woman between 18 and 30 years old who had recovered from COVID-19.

CDR3 residues: CASSSRGQGWFF. The CDR3 region has the DNA TGTGCCAGCAGCTCTAGGGGACAGGGTTGGTTCTTC. The V and J genes are TRBV7-9 and TRBJ2-1; 9 nucleotides align to TRBD1. Losses at the gene ends were 4 bases for V and 15 bases for J; bases not matched to a gene: 7. CDR3 size: 12 residues. In germline, CDR1 is SEHNR, CDR2 FQNEAQ (reference sequence).

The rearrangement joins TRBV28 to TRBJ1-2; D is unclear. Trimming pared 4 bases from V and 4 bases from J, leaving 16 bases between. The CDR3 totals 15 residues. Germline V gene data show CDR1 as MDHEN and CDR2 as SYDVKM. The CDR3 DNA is TGTGCCAGCAGTTCACCCCTAAAGACGGGCTATGGCTACACCTTC. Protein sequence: CASSSPLKTGYGYTF.

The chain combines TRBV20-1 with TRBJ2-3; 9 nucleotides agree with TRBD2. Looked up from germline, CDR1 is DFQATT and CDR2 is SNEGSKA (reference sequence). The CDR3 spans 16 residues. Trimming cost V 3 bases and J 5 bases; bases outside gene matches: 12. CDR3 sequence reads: CSASVGLAGSLDTQYF. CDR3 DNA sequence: TGCAGTGCTAGTGTTGGGCTAGCGGGATCCTTAGATACGCAGTATTTT.

The CDR3, as DNA: TGTGCCAGCAGTTTATCCCCTCTAGCGGACCCTAACAATGAGCAGTTCTTC. Amino acids: CASSLSPLADPNNEQFF. The chain has TRBV28 and TRBJ2-1; 7 bases fit TRBD2. Germline assignment: CDR1 MDHEN and CDR2 SYDVKM. The CDR3 extends over 17 amino acids. With V trimmed by 1 base and J by 5 bases, 11 bases remained unmatched. Supplemented by reference TRBV28 and TRBJ2-1, the full variable domain reads DVKVTQSSRYLVKRTGEKVFLECVQDMDHENMFWYRQDPGLGLRLIYFSYDVKMKEKGDIPEGYSVSREKKERFSLILESASTNQTSMYLCASSLSPLADPNNEQFFGPGTRLTVL.

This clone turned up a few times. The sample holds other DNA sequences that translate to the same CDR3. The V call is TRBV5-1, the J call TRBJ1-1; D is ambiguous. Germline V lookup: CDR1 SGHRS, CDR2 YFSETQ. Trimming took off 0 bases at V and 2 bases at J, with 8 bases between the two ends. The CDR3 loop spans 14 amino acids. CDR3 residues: CASSLGGLNTEAFF. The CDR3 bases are TGCGCCAGCAGCTTGGGTGGACTAAACACTGAAGCTTTCTTT.